This T cell receptor (beta chain) was profiled in a study of blood T cell repertoires in COVID-19. Sequencing used immunoSEQ multiplex PCR; TCRdb keeps in-frame clones, though not all of them. This sample has 110,000 to 150,000 clones, with around nine tenths found just once. The germline V and J ends were trimmed by 2 bases and 2 bases, with 7 bases remaining between them. Germline V gene sequence: CDR1 MDHEN, CDR2 SYDVKM. This CDR3 has 13 residues. The chain uses TRBV28 and TRBJ2-7; no reliable D call. This clonotype originated in a human donor in a cohort sampled during active COVID-19. The source material was peripheral blood. The chain's CDR3 is CASSLPPPYEQYF. CDR3 bases: TGTGCCAGCAGTTTACCTCCCCCCTACGAGCAGTACTTC. The whole variable domain, remainder taken from reference TRBV28 and TRBJ2-7, is DVKVTQSSRYLVKRTGEKVFLECVQDMDHENMFWYRQDPGLGLRLIYFSYDVKMKEKGDIPEGYSVSREKKERFSLILESASTNQTSMYLCASSLPPPYEQYFGPGTRLTVT.